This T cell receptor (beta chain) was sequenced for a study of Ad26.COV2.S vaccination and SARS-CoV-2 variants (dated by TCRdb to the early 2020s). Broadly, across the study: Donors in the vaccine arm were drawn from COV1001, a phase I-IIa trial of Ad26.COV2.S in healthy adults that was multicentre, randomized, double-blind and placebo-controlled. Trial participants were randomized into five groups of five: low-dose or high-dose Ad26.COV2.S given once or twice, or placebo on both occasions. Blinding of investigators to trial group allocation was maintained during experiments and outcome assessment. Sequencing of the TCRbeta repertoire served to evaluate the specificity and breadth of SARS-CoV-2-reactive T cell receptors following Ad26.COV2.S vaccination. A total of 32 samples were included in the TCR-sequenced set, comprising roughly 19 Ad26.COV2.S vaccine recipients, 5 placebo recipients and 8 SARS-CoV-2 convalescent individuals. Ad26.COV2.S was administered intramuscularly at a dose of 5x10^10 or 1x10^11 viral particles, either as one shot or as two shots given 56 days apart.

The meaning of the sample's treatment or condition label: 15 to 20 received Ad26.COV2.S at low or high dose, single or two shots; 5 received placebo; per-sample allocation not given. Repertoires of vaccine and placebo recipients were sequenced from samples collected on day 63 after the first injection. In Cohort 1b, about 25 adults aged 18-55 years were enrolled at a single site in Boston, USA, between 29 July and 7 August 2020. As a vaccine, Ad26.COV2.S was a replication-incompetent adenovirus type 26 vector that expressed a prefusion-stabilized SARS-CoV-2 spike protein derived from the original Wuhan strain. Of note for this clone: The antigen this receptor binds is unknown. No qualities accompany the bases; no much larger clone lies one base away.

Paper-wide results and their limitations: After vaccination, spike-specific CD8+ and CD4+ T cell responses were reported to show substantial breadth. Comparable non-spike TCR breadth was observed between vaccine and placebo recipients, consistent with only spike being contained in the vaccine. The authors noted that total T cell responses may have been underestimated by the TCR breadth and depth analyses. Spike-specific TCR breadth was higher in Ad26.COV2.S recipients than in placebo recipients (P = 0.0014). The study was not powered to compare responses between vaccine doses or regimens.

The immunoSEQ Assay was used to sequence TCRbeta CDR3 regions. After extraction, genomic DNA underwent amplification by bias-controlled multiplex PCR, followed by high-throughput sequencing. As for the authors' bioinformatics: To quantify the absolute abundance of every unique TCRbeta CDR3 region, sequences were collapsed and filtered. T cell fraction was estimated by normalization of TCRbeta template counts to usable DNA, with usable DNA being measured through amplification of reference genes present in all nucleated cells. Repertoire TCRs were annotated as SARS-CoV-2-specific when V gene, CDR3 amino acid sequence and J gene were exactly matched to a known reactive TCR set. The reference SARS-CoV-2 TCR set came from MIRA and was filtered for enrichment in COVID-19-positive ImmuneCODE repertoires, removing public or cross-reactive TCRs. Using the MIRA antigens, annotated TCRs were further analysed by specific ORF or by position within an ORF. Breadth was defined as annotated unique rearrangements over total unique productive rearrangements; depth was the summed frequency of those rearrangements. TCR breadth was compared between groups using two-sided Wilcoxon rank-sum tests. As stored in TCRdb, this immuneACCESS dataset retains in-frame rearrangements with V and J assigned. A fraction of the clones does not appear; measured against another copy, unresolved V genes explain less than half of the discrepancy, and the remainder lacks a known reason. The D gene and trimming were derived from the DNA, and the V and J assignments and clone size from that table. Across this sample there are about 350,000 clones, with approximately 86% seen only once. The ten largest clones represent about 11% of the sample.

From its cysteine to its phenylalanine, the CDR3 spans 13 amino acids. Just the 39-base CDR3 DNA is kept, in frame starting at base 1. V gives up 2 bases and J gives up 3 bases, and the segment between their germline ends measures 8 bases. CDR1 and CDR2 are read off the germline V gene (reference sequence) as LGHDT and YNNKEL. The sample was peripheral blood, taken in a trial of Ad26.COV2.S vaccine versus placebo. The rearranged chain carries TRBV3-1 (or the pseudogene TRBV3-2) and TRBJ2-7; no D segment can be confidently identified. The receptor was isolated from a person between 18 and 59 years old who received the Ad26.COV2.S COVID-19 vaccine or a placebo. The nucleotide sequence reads TGTGCCAGCAGCCAAAATAGGGACTACGAGCAGTACTTC. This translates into CASSQNRDYEQYF.